Presented here are 8 T cell receptor beta chains from one specimen sequenced in a study of T-cell reconstitution after alpha-beta-depleted transplantation in children. Researchers prepared the TCRbeta library using unique molecular identifiers, the study reports. TCRdb fed the PCR reads into MiXCR, producing one record per CDR3 protein. This sample has roughly 170,000 distinct CDR3 sequences, with approximately 6.8% found just once. The sample consisted of PBMCs from the stem cell graft donor, taken from the stem cell graft. These receptors all come from a human donor who donated a stem cell graft to a child with Wiskott-Aldrich syndrome.

This clonotype was observed at least ten times. J is TRBJ2-7 and V is TRBV20-1, with D possibly being TRBD1 or TRBD2 (5 bases each). Germline CDR1 is DFQATT and CDR2 is SNEGSKA (reference sequence). The V and J ends lost 3 bases and 0 bases respectively, with 18 bases between them. This CDR3 has 16 amino acids. In DNA, the CDR3 is TGCAGTGCTAGGGGGGACGAGTCTGCCGACTCCTACGAGCAGTACTTC. Protein: CSARGDESADSYEQYF.

In this sample, this clonotype turned up many times. This chain uses TRBV6-1 with TRBJ2-5, with D perhaps being TRBD1 or TRBD2 (5 bases each). The CDR3 length is 14 residues. Trimming left V 6 bases short and J 0 bases short, with 11 bases between. From germline, CDR1 is MNHNS and CDR2 SASEGT. The CDR3 loop is CASRARDHQETQYF. The DNA for the CDR3 is TGTGCCAGCAGAGCCCGGGACCACCAAGAGACCCAGTACTTC.

This clonotype was detected only a few times. V is TRBV5-1 and J is TRBJ2-1, with TRBD2 as a possible D gene (6 bases). Germline CDR1 and CDR2: SGHRS and YFSETQ. With 4 bases removed from V and 0 bases from J, the gap between germline ends came to 23 bases. The CDR3 is 19 residues long. The DNA of the CDR3 is TGCGCCAGCAGCGTTGGGGGGAACCCCCCCCGCACCTCCTACAATGAGCAGTTCTTC. Amino acids: CASSVGGNPPRTSYNEQFF.

In its sample, this clonotype was seen many times. This chain connects TRBV20-1 to TRBJ2-5; 9 bases are a match to TRBD2. J was trimmed by 3 bases and V by 1 base; bases with no gene match: 6. Germline V gene lookup returns CDR1 DFQATT and CDR2 SNEGSKA (reference sequence). The CDR3 totals 15 residues. CDR3 sequence reads: CSARGKREAKETQYF. Here the CDR3 DNA reads TGCAGTGCTAGAGGAAAGCGGGAGGCAAAAGAGACCCAGTACTTC.

This clonotype was counted many times. The CDR3 sequence: CSVPGQGYNEQFF. The CDR3, as DNA: TGCAGCGTTCCCGGACAGGGGTACAATGAGCAGTTCTTC. The V call is TRBV29-1, the J call TRBJ2-1; 9 bases line up with TRBD1. In germline, CDR1 is SQVTM, CDR2 ANQGSEA. The CDR3 loop spans 13 amino acids. The V and J ends lost 5 bases and 4 bases, in that order; junction bases with no gene match: 3.

This clonotype was seen repeatedly, ten times or more. The gene calls are TRBV20-1 and TRBJ1-3; D call uncertain. The CDR3 sequence is 12 residues long. CDR1 and CDR2 from the germline V gene are DFQATT and SNEGSKA (reference sequence). V was trimmed by 6 bases and J by 4 bases, leaving 10 bases between them. For the CDR3, the DNA is TGCAGTGCAAAATATGGGGGAAACACCATATATTTT. It codes for CSAKYGGNTIYF.

The rearrangement uses TRBV3-1 and TRBJ1-1, with 8 bases lining up with TRBD1. Trimming cost V 4 bases and J 4 bases; bases outside gene matches: 8. CDR3 size: 15 residues. In germline, CDR1 is LGHDT, CDR2 YNNKEL (reference sequence). CDR3 DNA sequence: TGTGCCAGCAGCCCCCTCCCGACAGGGGTCACTGAAGCTTTCTTT. It codes for CASSPLPTGVTEAFF.

Many counts were recorded for this clonotype. The genes are TRBV29-1 and TRBJ2-1, with D uncertain. CDR1 is SQVTM and CDR2 is ANQGSEA in the germline V gene. V was cut by 3 bases and J by 3 bases, with 9 bases left in between. This CDR3 spans 13 amino acids. CDR3 loop: CSVEADNYNEQFF. As DNA, the CDR3 is TGCAGCGTTGAGGCGGATAACTACAATGAGCAGTTCTTC.